Listed below are T cell receptor beta chains from one sample, sequenced in a study of T cells in Graves' hyperthyroidism and ophthalmopathy. TCRdb re-called the multiplex PCR reads through MiXCR, storing one row per CDR3 protein. The table includes 750,000 to 950,000 distinct CDR3 sequences, around 38% detected once. The sample comprised blood. Receptors originate from a man aged 18 to 29 with Graves' hyperthyroidism. Both conserved end residues are trimmed from each CDR3. Expanded clones are given a class, and other clones once, few, many or no size at all.

cdr3_aa v_call clone_size
ATSETGGQETQY TRBV15 many
ASSFSAEQY TRBV7-9 many
ASSLDREVETQY TRBV5-1 few
SARVASGYEQY TRBV20-1 NA
ASSLKRLAGGGAYEQY TRBV7-2 many
AISEPGNTGELF TRBV10-3 many
ASSHPLY TRBV7-9 few
ASSQKGANTEAF TRBV7-8 few
ASSFWTKHRQETQY TRBV12-3/TRBV12-4 few
ASSLGGTGGSPGNTIY TRBV7-9 NA
ASRWTQNEKLF TRBV25-1 once
ASSLGPKKKLF TRBV7-2 few
ASSLEGYEETQY TRBV5-1 few
ASSLGGQGYGYT TRBV7-6 many
ASSRGQGANEKLF TRBV5-1 NA
ASSPVGVQETQY TRBV28 NA
ATQGSPYEQY TRBV2 many
SARSGPSAGELF TRBV20-1 many
ASSTGQANQPQH TRBV7-8 NA
ASSQEGSYTGELF TRBV11-2 NA
SANVPASLPQGQGNQPQH TRBV20-1 few
ASSSLGVSAGGFGYT TRBV19 NA
ASSLALADVSEQY TRBV5-4 few
ASSLDGNTNYGYT TRBV5-1 NA
SARGWDRDSPLH TRBV20-1 NA
ASSPLQGGEQY TRBV7-8 NA
SARRRGGNGYT TRBV29-1 NA
ASSQGLPGELF TRBV3-1 many
ASSISSGANTEAF TRBV19 many
SVDREQNTEAF TRBV29-1 few
ASSASELYEQY TRBV25-1 NA
ASSLGQGWNTEAF TRBV5-4 few
AISDRRTDNSPLH TRBV10-3 many
ASSRQTRGETQY TRBV11-2 few
ASSIMARQPQH TRBV19 many
ASSISGAGDGYT TRBV19 few
SATANTIY TRBV20-1 NA
ASSPEGSERTYERY TRBV7-8 NA
ASSQDSGLAWGEQY TRBV3-1 NA
SVDTDEQF TRBV29-1 few
ASTRDRGRGLGKTQY TRBV7-9 few
ASSFRGMSGNTIY TRBV12-3/TRBV12-4 NA
AIMAGEAQY TRBV10-3 NA
ASSLVQGFTGANVLT TRBV5-1 few
SAGPGQVLRWETQY TRBV20-1 few
ARVAGGFQETQY TRBV2 NA
ATSEPGEETQY TRBV24-1 many
SVERGAASYEQY TRBV29-1 once
SVDDGREQY TRBV29-1 many
ASSSADRETQY TRBV7-9 NA
ASSVTPEWEQY TRBV19 few
ASSLGGDRSMGYT TRBV7-6 many
ASSVEGDRNTEAF TRBV9 few
SASNSPSTQPQH TRBV20-1 NA
ASSLRSGGMNTEAF TRBV19 NA
AAHDGAGSYGYT TRBV6-1 NA
AIGQMNTEAF TRBV10-3 NA
ASSAQGAGANVLT TRBV19 many
ASSRAGDRIQETQY TRBV9 NA
ASSLGPSWEQY TRBV7-9 few